These 23 T cell receptor beta chains originate from one sample sequenced in a study of T-cell memory formation after mild COVID-19. TCRdb re-analysed the 5' RACE reads in MiXCR, keeping a single row per CDR3 protein. Of 400,000 to 500,000 distinct CDR3 sequences detected, around 17% appear once; the ten largest clones hold roughly 21%. Sequencing used PBMCs or a T cell subset sorted from them (not recorded which). These receptors were taken from a man aged 18 to 30 who had mild COVID-19 (a few samples of this study predate the infection). Cell type and time point are not known.

Remarks on this clonotype: A much more abundant neighbour one base away suggests this may be a read error. The chain joins TRBV9 to TRBJ2-5; 8 bases line up with TRBD1. Germline CDR1 and CDR2: SGDLS and YYNGEE. The J segment lost 5 bases and the V segment lost 2 bases, leaving 11 bases of the junction unmatched. The CDR3 extends over 16 amino acids. CDR3 in amino acids: CASSVSTRDRRETQYF. The CDR3 DNA reads as TGTGCCAGCAGCGTCTCCACCCGGGACAGGCGGGAGACCCAGTACTTC.

This clonotype was detected a few times. The chain joins TRBV6-5 to TRBJ1-2; D uncertain. CDR1 and CDR2 from the germline V gene are MNHEY and SVGAGI. V was cut by 5 bases and J by 3 bases, with 16 bases left in between. The length of the CDR3 is 15 residues. In DNA, the CDR3 is TGTGCCAGCAGTCCTCACAGTGGGGAGGACTATGGCTACACCTTC. Protein product: CASSPHSGEDYGYTF.

The rearrangement joins TRBV7-9 to TRBJ1-2, with unresolved D. The germline CDR1 and CDR2 sequences are SEHNR and FQNEAQ (reference sequence). The CDR3 is 15 residues long. Trimming pared 4 bases from V and 4 bases from J, leaving 16 bases between. The CDR3 sequence is CASSSLDGYIYGYTF. CDR3 sequence (DNA): TGTGCCAGCAGCTCCCTGGACGGGTACATCTATGGCTACACCTTC.

The chain carries TRBV7-2 and TRBJ2-3, with 9 bases identical to TRBD2. Unmatched junction bases numbered 5, after V lost 4 bases and J lost 3 bases. Germline-derived CDR1 and CDR2 are SGHTA and FQGNSA. This CDR3 is 15 amino acids long. Here the CDR3 DNA reads TGTGCCAGCAGCTCCGGGACTAGCAGGACAGATACGCAGTATTTT. Its protein product is CASSSGTSRTDTQYF.

The chain has TRBV29-1 and TRBJ2-2, with a possible D match to TRBD1 (5 bases). CDR1 and CDR2 from the germline V gene are SQVTM and ANQGSEA. The CDR3 has 14 amino acids. The germline V and J ends were trimmed by 7 bases and 4 bases, with 16 bases remaining between them. Here the CDR3 DNA reads TGCAGCGCCTCAACTTCAGGGCTCACCGGGGAGCTGTTTTTT. It encodes CSASTSGLTGELFF.

This chain links TRBV6-2 or TRBV6-3 with TRBJ1-5, with 8 bases that match TRBD1. V was pared by 6 bases and J by 4 bases, with 5 bases of the junction left unmatched. The germline V gene encodes CDR1 MNHEY and CDR2 SVGEGT. The CDR3 sequence is 14 residues long. CDR3 sequence reads: CASRDRDLNQPQHF. The CDR3 DNA follows: TGTGCCAGCAGGGACAGGGACTTAAATCAGCCCCAGCATTTT.

This chain links TRBV6-5 with TRBJ1-5; maybe TRBD1 (6 bases). This CDR3 is built from 13 residues. Between the trimmed V and J ends, which lost 6 bases and 9 bases, there was a span of 15 bases. Germline values: CDR1 MNHEY, CDR2 SVGAGI. In DNA form, the CDR3 reads TGTGCCAGCAGCAACGGACAGTGGGGGCCCCAGCATTTT. This translates into CASSNGQWGPQHF.

This chain uses TRBV10-3 with TRBJ2-2; D gene unclear. CDR1 and CDR2 (germline): ENHRY, SYGVKD. V dropped 5 bases and J dropped 2 bases, with 6 bases sitting between them. The CDR3 has 13 amino acids. The CDR3 reads CAISKYNTGELFF. CDR3 bases: TGTGCCATCAGTAAATACAACACCGGGGAGCTGTTTTTT.

This clonotype was detected only a few times. The rearrangement joins TRBV7-9 to TRBJ1-2; no definite D call. This CDR3 has 13 amino acids. CDR1 is SEHNR, CDR2 FQNEAQ, per germline (reference sequence). With 8 bases removed from V and 0 bases from J, the gap between germline ends came to 10 bases. The CDR3 nucleotides are TGTGCCAGCGGCCGACTAGCTAACTATGGCTACACCTTC. Residues: CASGRLANYGYTF. Together with reference TRBV7-9 and TRBJ1-2, the CDR3 gives the full variable domain: DTGVSQNPRHKITKRGQNVTFRCDPISEHNRLYWYRQTLGQGPEFLTYFQNEAQLEKSRLLSDRFSAERPKGSFSTLEIQRTEQGDSAMYLCASGRLANYGYTFGSGTRLTVV.

This clonotype was counted many times. V gene TRBV7-2 combines with J gene TRBJ2-3; tentative D call: TRBD1 (5 bases). The germline V gene has CDR1 SGHTA and CDR2 FQGNSA. The CDR3 runs to 14 residues. V was cut by 2 bases and J by 1 base, with 7 bases left in between. The DNA for the CDR3 is TGTGCCAGCAGCTTAAACAGGCGCACAGATACGCAGTATTTT. It specifies CASSLNRRTDTQYF.

This clonotype has just a few counts. This sequence joins TRBV5-1 and TRBJ1-1; D is unclear. V was pared by 4 bases and J by 3 bases, with 10 bases between. CDR1 is SGHRS and CDR2 is YFSETQ in the germline V gene. The CDR3 extends over 13 amino acids. Written as DNA, the CDR3 is TGCGCCAGCAGCCCCGTGGTTGACACTGAAGCTTTCTTT. Residues: CASSPVVDTEAFF.

This clonotype was counted only a few times. The chain couples TRBV7-3 to TRBJ1-2, with D possibly TRBD1 on 5 matching bases. Germline V gene sequence: CDR1 SGHTA, CDR2 FQGTGA. The germline V and J ends were trimmed by 2 bases and 7 bases, with 11 bases remaining between them. CDR3 length: 13 amino acids. The CDR3 sequence is CASSLDRLTGYTF. The CDR3 DNA is TGTGCCAGCAGCTTAGACAGACTAACTGGCTACACCTTC.

The table lists this clonotype with a few counts. V usage is TRBV20-1 and J usage is TRBJ2-5; TRBD2 matches 10 bases. Trimming took 1 base from V and 2 from J; bases not matched to a gene: 4. Germline lookup yields CDR1 DFQATT and CDR2 SNEGSKA (reference sequence). There are 15 residues in the CDR3. The CDR3 DNA sequence: TGCAGTGCTAGAGGGACTAGCGGTTCACAAGAGACCCAGTACTTC. This translates into CSARGTSGSQETQYF.

This rearrangement joins TRBV5-1 to TRBJ1-1, with 8 nucleotides matching TRBD1. Germline V lookup: CDR1 SGHRS, CDR2 YFSETQ. The CDR3 length is 16 residues. The junction had 13 bases not matched to a gene; V was cut back by 4 bases and J by 5 bases. The CDR3 DNA reads TGCGCCAGCAGCCAACTCAGGGGGCAGAGGAAAACTGAAGCTTTCTTT. Amino acid sequence: CASSQLRGQRKTEAFF.

This clonotype appeared a few times. The genes are TRBV5-1 and TRBJ1-2, with D perhaps matching TRBD1 (5 bases). Trimming cost V 4 bases and J 4 bases, with 20 bases left between them. This CDR3 contains 16 residues. Germline V gene data show CDR1 as SGHRS and CDR2 as YFSETQ. Here the CDR3 DNA reads TGCGCCAGCAGCGGGGGACCTAATCGTGGACCCTATGGCTACACCTTC. The encoded protein is CASSGGPNRGPYGYTF.

This clonotype occurred many times. The rearrangement joins TRBV5-1 to TRBJ2-2; D not certain. Germline V gene lookup returns CDR1 SGHRS and CDR2 YFSETQ. The CDR3 has 16 residues. The V gene lost 2 bases and the J gene lost 4 bases, with 15 bases spanning the gap. The CDR3 sequence is CASSFRRGVGTGELFF. The DNA for the CDR3 is TGCGCCAGCAGCTTTAGACGCGGCGTCGGCACCGGGGAGCTGTTTTTT.

This clonotype appeared a few times. The gene calls are TRBV3-1 and TRBJ2-1; 12 bases align to TRBD1. This CDR3 has 16 amino acids. Germline CDR1 and CDR2: LGHDT and YNNKEL (reference sequence). Trimming removed 1 base from V and 9 bases from J; junction bases left unmatched: 7. The CDR3 bases are TGTGCCAGCAGCCAAGGGGACAGGGGGCTGACGGGTGAGCAGTTCTTC. Its translation: CASSQGDRGLTGEQFF.

This clonotype was found a few times. This chain joins TRBV29-1 and TRBJ1-1; no clear D. CDR3 length equals 12 residues. Germline loops: CDR1 SQVTM, CDR2 ANQGSEA. V dropped 7 bases and J dropped 2 bases, with 11 bases sitting between them. The CDR3 DNA sequence: TGCAGCGCCGATGGTGGAAACACTGAAGCTTTCTTT. This encodes CSADGGNTEAFF.

At least ten counts were recorded for this clonotype. The rearrangement uses TRBV28 and TRBJ2-5; 10 nucleotides line up with TRBD1. From germline, CDR1 is MDHEN and CDR2 SYDVKM. This CDR3 is 14 amino acids long. Trimming cost V 6 bases and J 5 bases; bases outside gene matches: 6. The CDR3: CASRDRGRGETQYF. The DNA of the CDR3 is TGTGCCAGCAGAGACAGGGGGCGCGGGGAGACCCAGTACTTC.

CDR3 loop: CSVDSTGAGANVLTF. DNA of the CDR3: TGCAGCGTTGATTCTACAGGGGCTGGGGCCAACGTCCTGACTTTC. The chain links TRBV29-1 to TRBJ2-6, with 7 bases fitting TRBD1. Trimming at V came to 3 bases and at J to 2 bases, leaving 4 bases not matched to a gene. This CDR3 is 15 amino acids long. Germline CDR1 SQVTM, CDR2 ANQGSEA.

This clonotype was seen only a few times. The chain joins TRBV12-3 or TRBV12-4 to TRBJ1-1; maybe TRBD1 (5 bases). V shed 7 bases and J shed 0 bases, with 18 bases lying between them. The CDR3 extends over 16 amino acids. This CDR3 reads CASKPRGPGMNTEAFF. The CDR3, as DNA: TGTGCCAGCAAACCCCGGGGCCCAGGGATGAACACTGAAGCTTTCTTT.

This clonotype has a handful of counts. This chain joins TRBV29-1 and TRBJ2-3; 9 bases are shared with TRBD1. The germline V gene encodes CDR1 SQVTM and CDR2 ANQGSEA. After removal of 4 bases from V and 2 bases from J, the junction contained 7 bases not matched to a gene. There are 15 residues in the CDR3. CDR3: CSVALGTGYTDTQYF. The CDR3 DNA sequence: TGCAGCGTTGCCCTCGGGACAGGGTACACAGATACGCAGTATTTT.

The sample holds a few counts of this clonotype. The V and J genes are TRBV7-9 and TRBJ1-2; D uncertain. CDR1 and CDR2 (germline): SEHNR, FQNEAQ (reference sequence). Trimming shortened V by 1 base and J by 5 bases, and 5 bases separated the two germline ends. The CDR3 consists of 12 residues. The CDR3 DNA follows: TGTGCCAGCAGCTTAGAACCGTATGGCTACACCTTC. Translation: CASSLEPYGYTF.